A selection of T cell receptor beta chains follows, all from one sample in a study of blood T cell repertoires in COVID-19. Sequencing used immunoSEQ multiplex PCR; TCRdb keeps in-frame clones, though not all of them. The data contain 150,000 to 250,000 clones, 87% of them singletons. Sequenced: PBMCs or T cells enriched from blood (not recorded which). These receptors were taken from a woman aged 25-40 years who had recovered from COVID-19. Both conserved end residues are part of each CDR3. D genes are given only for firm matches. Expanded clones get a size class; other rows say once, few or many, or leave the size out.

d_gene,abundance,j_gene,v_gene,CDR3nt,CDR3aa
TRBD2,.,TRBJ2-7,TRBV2,TGTGCCAGCAGTGATCGACCGGGAGGGCCGGGCGAGCAGTACTTC,CASSDRPGGPGEQYF
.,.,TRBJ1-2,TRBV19,TGTGCCAGTAGGGATCTTCGGGGGGGTGCTGGCTACACCTTC,CASRDLRGGAGYTF
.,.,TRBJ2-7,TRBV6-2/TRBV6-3,TGTGCCAGCAGTTACGGGGCAGGGGTCTCCTACGAGCAGTACTTC,CASSYGAGVSYEQYF
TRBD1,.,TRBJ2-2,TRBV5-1,TGCGCCAGCAGCGTACAACAGGGGACGAACACCGGGGAGCTGTTTTTT,CASSVQQGTNTGELFF
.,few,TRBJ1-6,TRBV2,TGTGCCAGCCTAACTGAAATCTCCTATAATTCACCCCTCCACTTT,CASLTEISYNSPLHF
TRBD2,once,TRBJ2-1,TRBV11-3,TGTGCCAGCAGCCCCCGGACTAGCGATTACAATGAGCAGTTCTTC,CASSPRTSDYNEQFF
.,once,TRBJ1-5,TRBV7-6,TGTGCCAGCAGCCAGGGCCCGATTAGCAATCAGCCCCAGCATTTT,CASSQGPISNQPQHF
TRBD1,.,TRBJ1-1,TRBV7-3,TGTGCCAGCAGCCCTGGACAGGGGGCCGGCACTGAAGCTTTCTTT,CASSPGQGAGTEAFF
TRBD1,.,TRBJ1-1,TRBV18,TGTGCCAGCTCACCGGATGGACAGGGCACTGAAGCTTTCTTT,CASSPDGQGTEAFF
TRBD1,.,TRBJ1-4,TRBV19,TGTGCCAGTACCCTAGGGACAGGGGCACCTAATGAAAAACTGTTTTTT,CASTLGTGAPNEKLFF
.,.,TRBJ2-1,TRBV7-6,TGTGCCAGCAGCTTAGAGACGGGAGTGGACTACAATGAGCAGTTCTTC,CASSLETGVDYNEQFF
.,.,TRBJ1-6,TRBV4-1,TGCGCCAGCAGCCAAGGCGGGGGGCAGGGGAATTCACCCCTCCACTTT,CASSQGGGQGNSPLHF
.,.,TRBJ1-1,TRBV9,TGTGCCAGCAGCGTACAGGGGAACACTGAAGCTTTCTTT,CASSVQGNTEAFF
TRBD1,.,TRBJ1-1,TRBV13,TGTGCCAGCAGCTTAGAAGGGGGCGGAACTGAAGCTTTCTTT,CASSLEGGGTEAFF
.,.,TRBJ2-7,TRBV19,TGTGCCAGTAGTCGGAGGGTGGACGGATCCAACTACGAGCAGTACTTC,CASSRRVDGSNYEQYF
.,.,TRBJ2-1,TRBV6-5,TGTGCCACTACCCGAAGAAGCTCCTACAATGAGCAGTTCTTC,CATTRRSSYNEQFF
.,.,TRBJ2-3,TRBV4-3,TGCGCCAGCAGCCAAGATGAAGCCGCGCTGCGGTCAGATACGCAGTATTTT,CASSQDEAALRSDTQYF
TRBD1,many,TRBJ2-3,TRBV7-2,TGTGCCAGCAGCGGAGTGCAGGGGGCAAGAGATACGCAGTATTTT,CASSGVQGARDTQYF
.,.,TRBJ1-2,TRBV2,TGTGCCAGCAGTCTCGGACAGTACTATGGCTACACCTTC,CASSLGQYYGYTF
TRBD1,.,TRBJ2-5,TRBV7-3,TGTGCCAGCAGCAGTAGACAGGGCCAAGAGACCCAGTACTTC,CASSSRQGQETQYF
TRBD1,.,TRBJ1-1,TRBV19,TGTGCCAGTAGTATCAGTATCGGGACAGGGGGCCTGAACACTGAAGCTTTCTTT,CASSISIGTGGLNTEAFF
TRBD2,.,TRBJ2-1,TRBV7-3,TGTGCCAGCAGCTTAGAACTAGCGGGAGAAAATGAGCAGTTCTTC,CASSLELAGENEQFF
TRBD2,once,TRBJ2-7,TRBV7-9,TGTGCCAGCAGCCACCTAGCGGGATCGACCTACGAGCAGTACTTC,CASSHLAGSTYEQYF
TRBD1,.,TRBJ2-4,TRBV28,TGTGCCAGCAGGTCTCCTCCAGGGGGAGAGGCCAAAAACATTCAGTACTTC,CASRSPPGGEAKNIQYF
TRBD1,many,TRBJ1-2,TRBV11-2,TGTGCCAGCAGCTTAGGCACAGGGGGCCTCTCTAACTATGGCTACACCTTC,CASSLGTGGLSNYGYTF
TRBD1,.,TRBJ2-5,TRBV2,TGTGCCAGTGGACAGGCCAACCAAGAGACCCAGTACTTC,CASGQANQETQYF
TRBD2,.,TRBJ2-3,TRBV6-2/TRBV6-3,TGTGCCAGCAGTCCGAGGTCGGGGGGAACAGATACGCAGTATTTT,CASSPRSGGTDTQYF
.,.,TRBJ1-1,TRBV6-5,TGTGCCAGCAGTTTTCGGACAGACACTGAAGCTTTCTTT,CASSFRTDTEAFF
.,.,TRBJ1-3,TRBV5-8,TGTGCCAGCAGCCCTCTATTCTTCAAGTCCGACTCTGGAAACACCATATATTTT,CASSPLFFKSDSGNTIYF
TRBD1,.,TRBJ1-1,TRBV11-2,TGTGCCAGCAGCTCTACAGGGGGCTTAGGGACTGAAGCTTTCTTT,CASSSTGGLGTEAFF
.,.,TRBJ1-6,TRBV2,TGTGCCAGCAGGCAGGGGACGGCTAATTCACCCCTCCACTTT,CASRQGTANSPLHF
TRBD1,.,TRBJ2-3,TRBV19,TGTGCCAGTTCCGGGACAGGTAGCACAGATACGCAGTATTTT,CASSGTGSTDTQYF
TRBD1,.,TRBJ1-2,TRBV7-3,TGTGCCAGCAGCCTAGAATCCGGGACAGGTGATGGCTACACCTTC,CASSLESGTGDGYTF
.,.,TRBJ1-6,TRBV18,TGTGCCAGCTCACCACTGGAGGGAAGCTCCTATAATTCACCCCTCCACTTT,CASSPLEGSSYNSPLHF
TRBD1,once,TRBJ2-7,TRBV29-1,TGCAGCGTTGAAGACCGGGACAGGGGGGGCTACGAGCAGTACTTC,CSVEDRDRGGYEQYF
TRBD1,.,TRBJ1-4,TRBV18,TGTGCCAGCTCACCCCTTCTGCATGGGACAGCAGATGAAAAACTGTTTTTT,CASSPLLHGTADEKLFF
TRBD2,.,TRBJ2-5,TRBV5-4,TGTGCCAGCAGCGCCGCGGGAGAAAGAGAGGTCGGGACCCAGTACTTC,CASSAAGEREVGTQYF
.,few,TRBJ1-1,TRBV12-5,TGTGCTAGTGGTCGATACACCCCGGACACCTTGGTTGGTGAAGCTTTCTTT,CASGRYTPDTLVGEAFF
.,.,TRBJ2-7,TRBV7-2,TGTGCCAGCAGCTCGCGACAGGTTTACTCCTACGAGCAGTACTTC,CASSSRQVYSYEQYF
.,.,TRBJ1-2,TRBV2,TGTGCCAGCAGTGAAGTTTTGAGGAATCGAAACTATGGCTACACCTTC,CASSEVLRNRNYGYTF
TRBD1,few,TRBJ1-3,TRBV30,TGTGCCTGGAGCCGGGACAGGCTTTCCAGCGGTGGAAACACCATATATTTT,CAWSRDRLSSGGNTIYF
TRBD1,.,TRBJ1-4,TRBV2,TGTGCCAGCAGTGGGGACAGGGACGAAAAACTGTTTTTT,CASSGDRDEKLFF